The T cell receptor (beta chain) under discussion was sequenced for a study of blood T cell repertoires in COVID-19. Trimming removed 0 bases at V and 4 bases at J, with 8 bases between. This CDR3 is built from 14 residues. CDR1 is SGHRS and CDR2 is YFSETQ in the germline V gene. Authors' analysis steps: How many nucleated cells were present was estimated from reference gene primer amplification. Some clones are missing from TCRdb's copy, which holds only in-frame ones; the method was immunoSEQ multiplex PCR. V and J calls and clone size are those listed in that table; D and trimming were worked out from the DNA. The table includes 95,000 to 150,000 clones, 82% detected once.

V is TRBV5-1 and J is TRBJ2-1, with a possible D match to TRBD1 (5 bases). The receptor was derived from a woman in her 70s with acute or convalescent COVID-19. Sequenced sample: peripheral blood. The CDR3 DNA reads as TGCGCCAGCAGCTTGGACAGGCGATACAATGAGCAGTTCTTC. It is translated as CASSLDRRYNEQFF.